The 20 T cell receptor beta chains below were found in one sample sequenced in a study of shared clonotypes between healthy human individuals. TCRdb's copy holds only in-frame clones and misses some; the assay was immunoSEQ multiplex PCR. The data show roughly 1,500,000 clones, 98% seen once. The sequenced sample was naive CD4+ T cells sorted from blood. Described subset: CD45RA+ positively selected. These receptors were obtained from a man younger than 45 in good health.

The CDR3 nucleotides read TGCGCCAGCAGCCAAGAAATCGAGGGAACCCAGTACTTC. It translates to CASSQEIEGTQYF. The rearrangement uses TRBV4-1 and TRBJ2-5, with D possibly being TRBD2 (5 bases). Trimming left V 0 bases short and J 8 bases short, with 10 bases between. Germline CDR1 and CDR2: MGHRA and YSYEKL. The CDR3 is made up of 13 amino acids.

This clone was picked up one time. This chain connects TRBV28 to TRBJ1-5, with D perhaps matching TRBD1 (5 bases). Germline lookup yields CDR1 MDHEN and CDR2 SYDVKM. The CDR3 spans 14 residues. V dropped 7 bases and J dropped 0 bases, with 10 bases sitting between them. CDR3 amino acids: CASIGTISNQPQHF. The CDR3 nucleotides read TGTGCCAGCATAGGGACTATTAGCAATCAGCCCCAGCATTTT.

This chain uses TRBV28 with TRBJ1-2; perhaps TRBD1 as D (6 bases). The ends were cut back, 4 bases at V and 6 bases at J, with 15 bases in the middle. The CDR3 totals 14 residues. Germline-derived CDR1 and CDR2 are MDHEN and SYDVKM. The CDR3 loop is CASSSPGGADGYTF. The CDR3 DNA reads as TGTGCCAGCAGTTCACCTGGGGGGGCGGATGGCTACACCTTC.

The rearrangement joins TRBV5-6 to TRBJ2-7; the D gene could be TRBD1 or TRBD2 (6 bases each). Trimming took 1 base from V and 7 from J, leaving 12 bases between them. CDR3 length equals 13 residues. Germline CDR1 SGHDT, CDR2 YYEEEE. The CDR3 spells CASSLMGGWEQYF. The CDR3 DNA reads as TGTGCCAGCAGCTTGATGGGGGGCTGGGAGCAGTACTTC.

This chain connects TRBV7-9 to TRBJ1-1; 9 bases match TRBD1. Germline V gene lookup returns CDR1 SEHNR and CDR2 FQNEAQ (reference sequence). The CDR3 runs 15 residues. V dropped 5 bases and J dropped 5; count of bases not matched to a gene: 9. This CDR3 is CASSVRQGGETEAFF. CDR3 DNA: TGTGCCAGCAGCGTACGACAGGGGGGAGAGACTGAAGCTTTCTTT.

This chain connects TRBV27 to TRBJ2-7, with D possibly TRBD2 on 6 matching bases. Germline V gene sequence: CDR1 MNHEY, CDR2 SMNVEV (reference sequence). The CDR3 is made up of 13 amino acids. Trimming removed 3 bases from V and 6 bases from J, with 12 bases in between. In nucleotides, the CDR3 is TGTGCCAGCAGTTTGGTCGCGGGACTCGAGCAGTACTTC. It encodes CASSLVAGLEQYF.

This chain uses TRBV28 with TRBJ2-7; D could derive from TRBD1 or TRBD2 (5 bases each). Per germline, CDR1 MDHEN and CDR2 SYDVKM. Trimming stripped 4 bases from V and 6 bases from J, with 16 bases between. The CDR3 has 14 amino acids. The CDR3: CASSSLGDRTEQYF. The DNA for the CDR3 is TGTGCCAGCAGTTCCCTGGGGGATCGGACCGAGCAGTACTTC.

Comment on this clone: The same CDR3 also results from other DNA sequences found in this sample. The chain couples TRBV6-5 to TRBJ2-2, with 12 bases matching TRBD2. The trim removed 1 base at V and 6 bases at J, leaving 3 bases unmatched. The germline gives CDR1 MNHEY, CDR2 SVGAGI. The CDR3 totals 16 residues. Written as DNA, the CDR3 is TGTGCCAGCAGTTACTGGCTAGCGGGAGGGTCCGGGGAGCTGTTTTTT. It is translated as CASSYWLAGGSGELFF.

CDR3 coding DNA: TGTGCCAGCAGTTACTCAGCTAGCGGGAGCACAGATACGCAGTATTTT. This gives the protein CASSYSASGSTDTQYF. The rearrangement joins TRBV6-5 to TRBJ2-3; 8 positions agree with TRBD2. V dropped 0 bases and J dropped 0; count of bases not matched to a gene: 2. This CDR3 region has 16 residues. The V gene's germline CDR1 is MNHEY and CDR2 SVGAGI.

The rearrangement joins TRBV15 to TRBJ1-1; 7 bases agree with TRBD1. There are 16 residues in the CDR3. Trimming cost V 1 base and J 0 bases; bases outside gene matches: 5. Germline CDR1 reads LNHNV; CDR2 reads YYDKDF (reference sequence). The CDR3 loop reads CATSRGPGGLNTEAFF. In DNA form, the CDR3 reads TGTGCCACCAGCAGAGGTCCAGGGGGTCTGAACACTGAAGCTTTCTTT. Combining the CDR3 with reference TRBV15 and TRBJ1-1 gives the whole variable domain DAMVIQNPRYQVTQFGKPVTLSCSQTLNHNVMYWYQQKSSQAPKLLFHYYDKDFNNEADTPDNFQSRRPNTSFCFLDIRSPGLGDTAMYLCATSRGPGGLNTEAFFGQGTRLTVV.

The J gene is TRBJ2-4, the V gene TRBV28; 8 bases are a match to TRBD2. The CDR3 contains 16 residues. V was pared by 5 bases and J by 0 bases, with 6 bases of the junction left unmatched. The germline gives CDR1 MDHEN, CDR2 SYDVKM. The CDR3 coding sequence is TGTGCCAGCAGTCCACTAGCGGAGCTAGCCAAAAACATTCAGTACTTC. Its translation is CASSPLAELAKNIQYF.

This clone was counted once. The chain recombines TRBV27 with TRBJ2-7; D not resolved. Trimming removed 2 bases from V and 0 bases from J, with 8 bases in between. Germline values: CDR1 MNHEY, CDR2 SMNVEV (reference sequence). The CDR3 covers 14 residues. CDR3 coding DNA: TGTGCCAGCAGTTTAAGTGCGAGCTCCTACGAGCAGTACTTC. Its translation is CASSLSASSYEQYF.

J is TRBJ2-7 and V is TRBV6-1; TRBD2 aligns across 13 bases. Germline CDR1 and CDR2: MNHNS and SASEGT. The CDR3 has 16 residues. With V trimmed by 3 bases and J by 6 bases, 8 bases remained unmatched. CDR3 DNA: TGTGCCAGCAGTGAGCCACTAGCGGGAGGGCCCCCCGAGCAGTACTTC. Its protein is CASSEPLAGGPPEQYF.

V is TRBV2 and J is TRBJ1-1, with 7 bases lining up with TRBD1. Germline loops: CDR1 SNHLY, CDR2 FYNNEI. The ends lost 6 bases at V and 8 bases at J; junction bases unmatched: 9. CDR3 size: 13 residues. CDR3 nucleotide sequence: TGTGCCAGCAGGGAGACAGGGTCCCCCGAAGCTTTCTTT. Translation gives CASRETGSPEAFF.

V and J are TRBV10-2 and TRBJ1-1, with D tentatively TRBD1 (5 bases). The V end was cut by 6 bases, the J end by 4 bases, with 18 bases between. This CDR3 contains 15 residues. Germline V gene sequence: CDR1 WSHSY, CDR2 SAAADI. CDR3 nucleotide sequence: TGCGCCAGCAGCCGAGACAGCCAGGGAGGCACTGAAGCTTTCTTT. Protein product: CASSRDSQGGTEAFF.

The table lists this clone with a count of one. The chain joins TRBV6-1 to TRBJ1-1; no firm D call. CDR1 is MNHNS and CDR2 is SASEGT in the germline V gene. V lost 4 bases and J lost 0, with 9 bases in between. The CDR3 totals 14 residues. CDR3 loop: CASSGPSLNTEAFF. The CDR3 nucleotides read TGTGCCAGCAGTGGGCCCTCTCTGAACACTGAAGCTTTCTTT.

V usage is TRBV7-8 and J usage is TRBJ2-1, with 9 bases identical to TRBD1. The germline V gene encodes CDR1 SGHVS and CDR2 FQNEAQ. The CDR3 is 16 amino acids. Trimming cost V 5 bases and J 12 bases; bases outside gene matches: 17. CDR3 residues: CASSRGDRDSPLGQFF. CDR3 sequence (DNA): TGTGCCAGCAGCAGAGGGGACAGGGACTCTCCTCTCGGGCAGTTCTTC.

The J gene is TRBJ2-7, the V gene TRBV5-1; 7 nucleotides agree with TRBD1. Germline V gives CDR1 SGHRS, CDR2 YFSETQ. Trimming took 4 bases from V and 0 from J; bases not matched to a gene: 7. The CDR3 runs 15 residues. The CDR3: CASSRGAGGSYEQYF. The DNA of the CDR3 is TGCGCCAGCAGCCGAGGGGCAGGGGGCTCCTACGAGCAGTACTTC.

This chain uses TRBV5-8 with TRBJ2-3; D is unresolved. With 1 base removed from V and 1 base from J, the gap between germline ends came to 13 bases. The CDR3 length is 16 residues. The germline V gene has CDR1 SGHTS and CDR2 YDEGEE. The CDR3 sequence: CASSLFVGTGTDTQYF. The CDR3 bases are TGTGCCAGCAGCTTGTTCGTGGGAACTGGCACAGATACGCAGTATTTT. Full variable domain (missing parts from reference TRBV5-8 and TRBJ2-3): EAGVTQSPTHLIKTRGQQATLRCSPISGHTSVYWYQQALGLGLQFLLWYDEGEERNRGNFPPRFSGRQFPNYSSELNVNALELEDSALYLCASSLFVGTGTDTQYFGPGTRLTVL.

This clone was seen once. The chain joins TRBV16 to TRBJ1-4; tentatively, D is TRBD1 (6 bases). Between the trimmed V and J ends, which lost 7 bases and 0 bases, there was a span of 9 bases. This CDR3 contains 14 residues. Germline V lookup: CDR1 KGHSY, CDR2 FQNENV. The CDR3 DNA follows: TGTGCCAGCAACAGGGATGCAACTAATGAAAAACTGTTTTTT. Protein product: CASNRDATNEKLFF. Supplemented by reference TRBV16 and TRBJ1-4, the full variable domain reads GEEVAQTPKHLVRGEGQKAKLYCAPIKGHSYVFWYQQVLKNEFKFLISFQNENVFDETGMPKERFSAKCLPNSPCSLEIQATKLEDSAVYFCASNRDATNEKLFFGSGTQLSVL.